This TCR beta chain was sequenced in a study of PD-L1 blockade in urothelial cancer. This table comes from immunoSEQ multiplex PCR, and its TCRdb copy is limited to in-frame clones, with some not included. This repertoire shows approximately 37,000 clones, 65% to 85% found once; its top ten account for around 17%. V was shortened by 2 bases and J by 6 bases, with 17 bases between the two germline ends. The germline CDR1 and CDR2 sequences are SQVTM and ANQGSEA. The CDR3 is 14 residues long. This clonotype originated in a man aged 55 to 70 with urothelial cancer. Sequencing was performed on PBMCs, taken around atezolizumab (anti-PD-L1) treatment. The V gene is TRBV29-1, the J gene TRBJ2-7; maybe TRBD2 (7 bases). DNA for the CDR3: TGCAGCGTTGAAAGGGGGGGTCCAGGGACCGAGCAGTACTTC. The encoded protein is CSVERGGPGTEQYF.